Sequencing of this T cell receptor (beta chain) was carried out in a study of Ad26.COV2.S vaccination and SARS-CoV-2 variants. Across the study: The study gave Ad26.COV2.S intramuscularly, once or twice 56 days apart.

Produced via immunoSEQ multiplex PCR; TCRdb's table is partial and in-frame only. The sample includes fewer than 400,000 clones, roughly 90% of them seen just once. Whole-study findings and limits: Placebo recipients showed lower spike-specific TCR breadth than vaccinees.

Worth noting for this clone: The antigen remains undetermined.

Specified treatment: 19 received Ad26.COV2.S at low or high dose, single or two shots; about 5 received placebo; per-sample allocation not given. Specimens were obtained on day 63 following the first vaccine or placebo injection. The CDR3 length is 13 residues. Per germline, CDR1 SQVTM and CDR2 ANQGSEA. With 4 bases removed from V and 0 bases from J, the gap between germline ends came to 8 bases. The chain uses TRBV29-1 and TRBJ2-3, with unresolved D. The TCR comes from a person between 18 and 59 years old who received the Ad26.COV2.S COVID-19 vaccine or a placebo. The sequencing here drew on peripheral blood, taken in a trial of Ad26.COV2.S vaccine versus placebo. CDR3 sequence reads: CSVVSPSTDTQYF. Written as DNA, the CDR3 is TGCAGCGTTGTTAGCCCGAGCACAGATACGCAGTATTTT.